This TCR beta chain was sequenced for a study of response to subunit inactivated influenza vaccine. The study, taken as a whole, reports: Few new T cells, the authors suggested, are recruited by each seasonal influenza vaccination.

V lost 7 bases and J lost 6, with 15 bases in between. Germline V gene lookup returns CDR1 SQVTM and CDR2 ANQGSEA. This CDR3 has 13 residues. MiXCR, applied by TCRdb to the RT-PCR reads, yields one record per CDR3 protein. This table holds about 520,000 distinct CDR3 sequences, around 25% found once. This clonotype was recorded many times. What it recognizes is unknown. This TCR was recovered from a man aged 45-65 years who received an inactivated influenza vaccine. The V and J genes are TRBV29-1 and TRBJ2-2; D uncertain. The source material was CD4+ T cells sorted from PBMCs, sampled 4 to 6 days after vaccination. The CDR3 sequence: CSASFGLAGELFF. The DNA of the CDR3 is TGCAGCGCCTCGTTTGGGTTAGCCGGGGAGCTGTTTTTT.